Listed below are T cell receptor beta chains from one sample, sequenced in a study of regulatory T cells in long-lasting Graves disease. One entry per CDR3 protein, called by TCRdb with MiXCR from the multiplex PCR reads. The sample holds just over 600,000 distinct CDR3 sequences, roughly 16% seen once. The sample also formed part of further work on T cells in Graves' hyperthyroidism and ophthalmopathy.

The specimen comprised peripheral blood mononuclear cells (PBMCs), sampled at new diagnosis, from a patient treated with antithyroid drugs. These TCRs come from a woman aged 30 to 39 with Graves disease. The CDR3 runs from the conserved cysteine through the conserved F or W. A D gene is named only where the DNA matches it firmly. A clone size is listed for some rows: how often the clone was seen (once, few, many), or a class if it is expanded.

TRBJ2-1,TRBV3-1,many,TRBD2,CASSQDEEAGGPPYNEQFF,TGTGCCAGCAGCCAAGATGAGGAAGCGGGAGGGCCCCCGTACAATGAGCAGTTCTTC
TRBJ1-1,TRBV6-2/TRBV6-3,few,.,CASSYRGSEAFF,TGTGCCAGCAGTTACAGGGGGTCTGAGGCTTTCTTT
TRBJ1-5,TRBV20-1,.,.,CSAFWGGGFSNQPQHF,TGCAGTGCCTTTTGGGGGGGGGGATTTAGCAATCAGCCCCAGCATTTT
TRBJ2-7,TRBV24-1,many,.,CATSDWGYEQYF,TGTGCCACCAGTGACTGGGGGTACGAGCAGTACTTC
TRBJ1-1,TRBV11-3,many,.,CASSSGGLDTEAFF,TGTGCCAGCAGCTCTGGGGGACTCGACACTGAAGCTTTCTTT
TRBJ1-2,TRBV30,.,.,CAWSLVRGYTF,TGTGCCTGGAGCCTGGTCCGTGGCTACACCTTC
TRBJ2-7,TRBV4-1,.,.,CASSQDGLGLSYEQYF,TGCGCCAGCAGCCAAGATGGTCTAGGACTCTCCTACGAGCAGTACTTC
TRBJ2-3,TRBV24-1,.,TRBD1,CATSDFSRGLSTDTQYF,TGTGCCACCAGTGATTTTAGTAGGGGGCTCAGCACAGATACGCAGTATTTT
TRBJ2-7,TRBV18,.,TRBD1,CASSEQGLSYEQYF,TGTGCCAGCTCAGAACAGGGGCTATCCTACGAGCAGTACTTC
TRBJ1-5,TRBV20-1,.,TRBD1,CSAQDRGFAMDQPQHF,TGCAGTGCACAGGACAGGGGGTTCGCAATGGATCAGCCCCAGCATTTT
TRBJ1-2,TRBV20-1,many,.,CSARHRADYGYTF,TGCAGTGCTAGGCACAGGGCGGACTATGGCTACACCTTC
TRBJ1-1,TRBV28,many,.,CASSLLGLTGGTEAFF,TGTGCCAGCAGTTTACTTGGGCTGACAGGTGGGACTGAAGCTTTCTTT
TRBJ2-7,TRBV18,.,TRBD1,CASSWDRSTYEQYF,TGTGCCAGCTCGTGGGACAGAAGTACTTACGAGCAGTACTTC
TRBJ2-1,TRBV20-1,.,.,CSVPRGPSDNEQFF,TGCAGTGTCCCCCGCGGGCCGTCTGACAATGAGCAGTTCTTC
TRBJ1-2,TRBV19,.,.,CASSISSNGYTF,TGTGCCAGTAGTATATCCAGTAACGGCTACACCTTC
TRBJ2-5,TRBV18,many,.,CASSPGTTQETQYF,TGTGCCAGCTCACCCGGGACAACACAAGAGACCCAGTACTTC
TRBJ2-7,TRBV20-1,few,TRBD2,CSAIERGGSYEQYF,TGCAGTGCTATAGAGCGGGGAGGCTCCTACGAGCAGTACTTC
TRBJ2-1,TRBV27,many,TRBD2,CASSSPGLAGGPHNEQFF,TGTGCCAGCAGTTCCCCGGGACTAGCGGGAGGGCCCCACAATGAGCAGTTCTTC
TRBJ2-1,TRBV20-1,many,.,CSADTGSTQFF,TGCAGTGCTGATACAGGGTCAACGCAGTTCTTC
TRBJ2-1,TRBV24-1,.,.,CAASVTGVFQDEQFF,TGTGCCGCCAGTGTTACTGGGGTTTTTCAGGATGAGCAGTTCTTC
TRBJ2-4,TRBV28,few,.,CASSLSKNSGKILAKNIQYF,TGTGCCAGCAGTTTATCGAAAAATAGCGGAAAGATTCTAGCCAAAAACATTCAGTACTTC
TRBJ1-2,TRBV3-1,.,.,CASSHRADNYGYTF,TGTGCCAGCAGCCACAGGGCGGATAACTATGGCTACACCTTC
TRBJ2-2,TRBV28,many,TRBD1,CASSSPGQGYIGELFF,TGTGCCAGCAGTTCGCCGGGACAGGGGTATATCGGGGAGCTGTTTTTT
TRBJ1-3,TRBV27,.,TRBD1,CASSALTGGVGNTIYF,TGTGCCAGCAGTGCCCTGACAGGGGGAGTTGGAAACACCATATATTTT
TRBJ1-2,TRBV5-6,many,.,CASSLARQQYGYTF,TGTGCCAGCAGCTTGGCCCGACAGCAGTATGGCTACACCTTC
TRBJ1-2,TRBV2,many,.,CASSGARGRPNYGYTF,TGTGCCAGCAGTGGAGCGCGGGGTAGGCCTAACTATGGCTACACCTTC
TRBJ2-3,TRBV7-3,many,.,CASSSDHTDTQYF,TGTGCCAGCAGCTCGGACCACACAGATACGCAGTATTTT
TRBJ1-2,TRBV20-1,many,.,CSARETGPYGYTF,TGCAGTGCTAGAGAAACAGGGCCCTATGGCTACACCTTC
TRBJ2-5,TRBV27,few,.,CASSRTGAPLETQYF,TGTGCCAGCAGTAGAACGGGAGCCCCGTTAGAGACCCAGTACTTC
TRBJ2-1,TRBV29-1,few,.,CSVESSGPQFF,TGCAGCGTTGAGTCTTCAGGCCCCCAGTTCTTC
TRBJ2-7,TRBV2,many,.,CASRQGGEQYF,TGTGCCAGCAGACAAGGGGGGGAGCAGTACTTC
TRBJ1-1,TRBV6-1,few,TRBD1,CASSWDREAEAFF,TGTGCCAGCAGCTGGGACAGGGAAGCTGAAGCTTTCTTT
TRBJ2-1,TRBV5-1,many,TRBD2,CASSSGVGFAGRAGNNEQFF,TGCGCCAGCAGCTCCGGGGTGGGGTTCGCCGGGAGGGCCGGCAACAATGAGCAGTTCTTC
TRBJ2-1,TRBV10-3,.,.,CATYRDQTISYNEQFF,TGTGCCACCTACCGGGACCAAACCATCTCCTACAATGAGCAGTTCTTC
TRBJ1-2,TRBV19,.,.,CASSPLLRNYGYTF,TGTGCCAGTAGTCCCCTTTTGCGGAACTATGGCTACACCTTC
TRBJ1-3,TRBV4-2,.,.,CASSQDPGSGNTIYF,TGTGCCAGCAGCCAAGATCCAGGGAGTGGAAACACCATATATTTT
TRBJ2-3,TRBV9,few,.,CASSDRTDTQYF,TGTGCCAGCAGCGACCGGACAGATACGCAGTATTTT
TRBJ1-4,TRBV6-5,few,.,CASSYVRTNEKLFF,TGTGCCAGCAGTTACGTTCGGACTAATGAAAAACTGTTTTTT
TRBJ2-6,TRBV28,few,TRBD2,CASSFTSGSYSGANVLTF,TGTGCCAGCAGTTTTACTAGCGGGAGTTATTCTGGGGCCAACGTCCTGACTTTC
TRBJ2-3,TRBV3-1,few,.,CASSRNAPDTQYF,TGTGCCAGCAGCCGTAACGCACCAGATACGCAGTATTTT
TRBJ1-4,TRBV18,.,TRBD1,CAGSLRQGNEKLFF,TGTGCCGGCTCCCTCCGACAGGGGAATGAAAAACTGTTTTTT
TRBJ1-2,TRBV20-1,once,.,CRPALTNYGYSF,TGCAGGCCGGCGCTCACTAACTATGGCTACAGCTTC
TRBJ2-2,TRBV9,many,.,CASSVGGSAGELFF,TGTGCCAGCAGCGTAGGAGGGTCCGCCGGGGAGCTGTTTTTT
TRBJ2-4,TRBV28,many,.,CATLLDSRTPRTNIQYF,TGTGCCACCCTATTAGACTCTCGAACCCCTCGGACGAACATTCAGTACTTC
TRBJ2-6,TRBV5-1,few,.,CASSSREGANVLTF,TGCGCCAGCAGCAGCAGGGAGGGGGCCAACGTCCTGACTTTC
TRBJ2-3,TRBV20-1,few,TRBD2,CSASIAGGVYTGTQYF,TGCAGTGCTAGTATAGCGGGAGGGGTTTACACAGGTACGCAGTATTTT
TRBJ1-1,TRBV27,many,.,CASSLWQGNTEAFF,TGTGCCAGCAGTTTATGGCAGGGGAACACTGAAGCTTTCTTT
TRBJ2-1,TRBV20-1,many,.,CSARPFSNEQFF,TGCAGTGCCCGTCCCTTTTCCAATGAGCAGTTCTTC
TRBJ1-1,TRBV12-3/TRBV12-4,many,.,CASSNGRVNTEAFF,TGTGCCAGCAGTAACGGACGGGTGAACACTGAAGCTTTCTTT
TRBJ1-1,TRBV7-9,.,.,CASGERTALGTEAFF,TGTGCCAGCGGCGAAAGGACGGCCTTGGGCACTGAAGCTTTCTTT
TRBJ1-5,TRBV20-1,.,.,CSAYSSNQPQHF,TGCAGTGCTTACAGTAGCAATCAGCCCCAGCATTTT
TRBJ2-7,TRBV6-5,.,TRBD1,CASSYPGTGANEQYF,TGTGCCAGCAGTTACCCTGGGACAGGGGCGAACGAGCAGTACTTC
TRBJ2-5,TRBV7-3,.,.,CASRGQGTSGETQYF,TGTGCCAGCCGCGGACAGGGGACTAGTGGTGAGACCCAGTACTTC
TRBJ2-2,TRBV19,.,TRBD2,CASSSRPGLAGLNTGELFF,TGTGCCAGTAGTTCACGTCCGGGACTAGCGGGCCTGAACACCGGGGAGCTGTTTTTT
TRBJ2-3,TRBV9,.,TRBD2,CASSATSGRADTQYF,TGTGCCAGCAGCGCGACTAGCGGGAGGGCAGATACGCAGTATTTT